This T cell receptor beta chain derives from a study of shared clonotypes between healthy human individuals. Germline V lookup: CDR1 MNHNY, CDR2 SVGAGI (reference sequence). The CDR3 has 13 residues. Trimming stripped 2 bases from V and 10 bases from J, with 14 bases between. In regard to this clone: The target antigen is unknown.

Sorted-subset replicate PCRs used 200 ng of genomic DNA. This amount corresponded to about 30,000 T cell genomes. Here immunoSEQ multiplex PCR was the method, and the copy in TCRdb shows in-frame clones only, minus some. Of roughly 2.5 million clones detected, around nine tenths appear once; the ten largest clones hold roughly 0.15%. General observations from the study: Larger estimated richness was generally seen in naive subsets than in memory subsets.

The receptor was isolated from a man between 18 and 29 years old in good health. The material sequenced was naive CD4+ T cells sorted from blood. Noted subset: CD45RA+ positively selected. The genes are TRBV6-6 and TRBJ1-1; maybe TRBD1 (5 bases). The CDR3 loop reads CASSYLEGRGAFF. The CDR3, as DNA: TGTGCCAGCAGTTACCTGGAGGGTAGGGGAGCTTTCTTT.